This T cell receptor beta chain is from a study of radiotherapy plus CTLA-4 blockade in lung cancer (dated by TCRdb to the late 2010s). Turning to the overall study: Among enrolled patients, 15% to 20% had an objective response and approximately 30% reached disease control. Summary of the overall study and its limitations: The strongest predictors of response, as reported, were early dynamic changes in blood T cell clones along with a rise in serum interferon-beta after radiation. TCR clones derived from tumors expanded in peripheral blood after treatment with radiotherapy and ipilimumab.

V gives up 3 bases and J gives up 0 bases, and the segment between their germline ends measures 8 bases. From the cysteine through the phenylalanine, the CDR3 covers 15 amino acids. This entry keeps only the CDR3 DNA: 45 bases, framed from base 1. CDR1 and CDR2 were assigned from the germline V gene as MGHDK and SYGVNS. Focal radiation therapy combined with CTLA-4 blockade (ipilimumab) was tested in patients with chemo-refractory metastatic non-small-cell lung cancer. The library was built by means of the immunoSEQ multiplex PCR assay. TCRdb retrieved this table from immuneACCESS and kept in-frame rearrangements only. Not all clones are present; in checked studies, unresolved V genes account for under half, and no reason is known for the remainder. This sample comprises 80,000 to 100,000 clones, 82% of them detected only once. The ten largest clonotypes hold nearly 3.5% of the sample. As for this clone: Which antigen it targets is not known. Base-call qualities are not available, and no considerably larger clone is one nucleotide away.

This chain joins TRBV25-1 to TRBJ1-4, with no reliable assignment of the D segment. This receptor was obtained from a human donor with non-small cell lung cancer who had a partial response to radiotherapy plus ipilimumab. The specimen comprised peripheral blood, sampled from a patient treated with radiotherapy plus ipilimumab. The CDR3 reads CASSDTGSTNEKLFF. The nucleotide sequence is TGTGCCAGCAGTGACACGGGGTCAACTAATGAAAAACTGTTTTTT. This CDR3, with the reference TRBV25-1 and TRBJ1-4 proteins standing in past its ends, gives the full variable domain EADIYQTPRYLVIGTGKKITLECSQTMGHDKMYWYQQDPGMELHLIHYSYGVNSTEKGDLSSESTVSRIRTEHFPLTLESARPSHTSQYLCASSDTGSTNEKLFFGSGTQLSVL.